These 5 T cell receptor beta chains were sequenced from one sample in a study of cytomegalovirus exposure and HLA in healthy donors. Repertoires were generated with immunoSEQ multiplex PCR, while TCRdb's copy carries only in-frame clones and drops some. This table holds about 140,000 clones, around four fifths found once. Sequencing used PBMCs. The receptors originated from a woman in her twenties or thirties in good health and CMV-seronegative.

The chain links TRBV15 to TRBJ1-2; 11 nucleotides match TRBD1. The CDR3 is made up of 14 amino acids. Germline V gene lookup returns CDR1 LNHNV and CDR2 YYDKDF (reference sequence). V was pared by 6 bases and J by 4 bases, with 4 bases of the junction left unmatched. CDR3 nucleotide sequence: TGTGCCACCAGGAGGGGACAGGGGGGCTATGGCTACACCTTC. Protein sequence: CATRRGQGGYGYTF.

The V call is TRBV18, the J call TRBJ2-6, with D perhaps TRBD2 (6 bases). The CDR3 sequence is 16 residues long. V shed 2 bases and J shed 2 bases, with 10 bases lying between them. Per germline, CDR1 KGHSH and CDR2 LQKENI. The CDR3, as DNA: TGTGCCAGCTCACCAGGGACGGGGGCTGGGGCCAACGTCCTGACTTTC. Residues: CASSPGTGAGANVLTF.

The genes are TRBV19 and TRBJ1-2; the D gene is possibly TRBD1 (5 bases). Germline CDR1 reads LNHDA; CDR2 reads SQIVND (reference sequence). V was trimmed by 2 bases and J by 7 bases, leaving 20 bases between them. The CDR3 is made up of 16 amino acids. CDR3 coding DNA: TGTGCCAGTAGTATATCCTCAAGGGGCATGGAGCGTGGCTACACCTTC. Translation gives CASSISSRGMERGYTF.

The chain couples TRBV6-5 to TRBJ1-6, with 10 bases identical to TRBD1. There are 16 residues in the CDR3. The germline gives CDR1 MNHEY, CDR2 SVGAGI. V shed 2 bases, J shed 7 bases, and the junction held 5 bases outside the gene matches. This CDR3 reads CASSYGTGAGNSPLHF. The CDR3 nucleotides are TGTGCCAGCAGTTACGGGACAGGGGCGGGAAATTCACCCCTCCACTTT.

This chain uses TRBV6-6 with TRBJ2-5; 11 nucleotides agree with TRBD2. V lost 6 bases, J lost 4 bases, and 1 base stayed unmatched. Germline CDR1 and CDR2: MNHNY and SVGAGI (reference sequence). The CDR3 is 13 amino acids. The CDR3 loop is CASRTSGGETQYF. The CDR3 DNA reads TGTGCCAGCAGAACTAGCGGGGGAGAGACCCAGTACTTC.